A selection of T cell receptor beta chains follows, all from one sample in a study of long-term antiretroviral therapy in people with HIV. Some clones are missing from TCRdb's copy, which holds only in-frame ones; the method was immunoSEQ multiplex PCR. The sample shows under 20,000 clones, 85% to 90% of them seen only once. This material consisted of unsorted PBMCs, taken 4.2 years after starting antiretroviral therapy. The receptor source for this set is a man aged 50-59 years with HIV. The CDR3 runs from the conserved cysteine through the conserved F or W. A D gene is named only where the DNA matches it firmly. Clone size is stated in some rows and not others, as once, few, many or a class when expanded.

TRBV27	TRBJ2-7	NA	NA	CASSLGGSSYEQYF	TGTGCCAGCAGTTTAGGGGGATCATCCTACGAGCAGTACTTC
TRBV28	TRBJ2-7	NA	TRBD2	CASSPLPAGAYEQYF	TGTGCCAGCAGTCCCTTGCCAGCGGGGGCCTACGAGCAGTACTTC
TRBV6-5	TRBJ2-2	NA	NA	CASSLARYTGELFF	TGTGCCAGCAGTTTAGCACGATACACCGGGGAGCTGTTTTTT
TRBV4-1	TRBJ1-4	NA	NA	CASSQETDNEKLFF	TGCGCCAGCAGCCAAGAAACCGACAATGAAAAACTGTTTTTT
TRBV25-1	TRBJ1-1	NA	NA	CASSVQSRLGSTEAFF	TGTGCCAGCAGTGTCCAGTCCAGATTGGGAAGCACTGAAGCTTTCTTT
TRBV27	TRBJ2-7	NA	NA	CASSPTLAYEQYF	TGTGCCAGCAGTCCTACCTTAGCGTACGAGCAGTACTTC
TRBV10-1	TRBJ1-2	NA	NA	CASSESSEPNYGYTF	TGCGCCAGCAGTGAGTCGAGCGAACCTAACTATGGCTACACCTTC
TRBV5-4	TRBJ2-3	NA	NA	CASSLGEVTDTQYF	TGTGCCAGCAGCTTGGGGGAAGTCACAGATACGCAGTATTTT
TRBV7-9	TRBJ1-3	NA	TRBD1	CASSTGTAGNTIYF	TGTGCCAGCAGCACCGGGACAGCTGGAAACACCATATATTTT
TRBV5-1	TRBJ2-1	once	TRBD2	CASSRLAGEGNEQFF	TGCGCCAGCAGCCGACTAGCGGGGGAGGGCAATGAGCAGTTCTTC
TRBV7-6	TRBJ2-3	NA	TRBD2	CASSVGTSGGLTDTQYF	TGTGCCAGCAGCGTAGGGACTAGCGGGGGTCTCACAGATACGCAGTATTTT
TRBV28	TRBJ1-1	NA	TRBD1	CASSSRRTGGTSAFF	TGTGCCAGCAGTTCCAGAAGGACAGGGGGTACTTCAGCTTTCTTT
TRBV7-9	TRBJ1-5	NA	NA	CASSLSGHPQPQHF	TGTGCCAGCAGCTTAAGTGGACACCCTCAGCCCCAGCATTTT
TRBV28	TRBJ1-2	once	TRBD1	CASNQPGTGNYGYTF	TGTGCCAGCAACCAACCGGGGACAGGGAACTATGGCTACACCTTC
TRBV15	TRBJ2-2	NA	NA	CATTRAADTGELFF	TGTGCCACTACCCGAGCTGCAGACACCGGGGAGCTGTTTTTT
TRBV7-2	TRBJ1-2	NA	TRBD1	CASSPLRDRGGYTF	TGTGCCAGCAGCCCCCTCCGGGACAGAGGAGGCTACACCTTC
TRBV5-5	TRBJ1-1	NA	TRBD1	CASSQGDGKTEAFF	TGTGCCAGCAGCCAGGGGGATGGAAAGACTGAAGCTTTCTTT
TRBV7-9	TRBJ2-2	NA	TRBD2	CASSSLAGGNTGELFF	TGTGCCAGCAGCTCTCTAGCGGGGGGGAACACCGGGGAGCTGTTTTTT